This TCR beta chain was observed in a study of CD8 T cells in ankylosing spondylitis. TCRdb processed the 5' RACE reads anew with MiXCR; each CDR3 protein has one entry. The sample records 350,000 to 450,000 distinct CDR3 sequences, around 26% being singletons. Germline V lookup: CDR1 DFQATT, CDR2 SNEGSKA (reference sequence). The CDR3 totals 13 residues. The ends were cut back, 5 bases at V and 2 bases at J, with 11 bases in the middle. Study-wide results and caveats: Earlier studies detected some motif variants in reactive arthritis synovial fluid and blood. Disease-linked clones displayed a CD8+ phenotype and appeared relatively rarely in peripheral blood. Significantly higher representation of disease-linked clones was reported for matched ankylosing spondylitis synovial fluid. The study identified a TCR beta motif of seven or eight highly homologous variants that appeared characteristic of ankylosing spondylitis blood.

Of note for this clonotype: Its antigen is not identified.

The sequencing input was blood, either unsorted or a sorted T cell fraction (not recorded which). The chain couples TRBV20-1 to TRBJ2-3; TRBD1 is a possible D gene (6 bases). The TCR sequence derives from a male donor with ankylosing spondylitis. The CDR3 loop reads CSARDTITDTQYF. The CDR3 nucleotides are TGCAGTGCTCGGGACACTATCACAGATACGCAGTATTTT.